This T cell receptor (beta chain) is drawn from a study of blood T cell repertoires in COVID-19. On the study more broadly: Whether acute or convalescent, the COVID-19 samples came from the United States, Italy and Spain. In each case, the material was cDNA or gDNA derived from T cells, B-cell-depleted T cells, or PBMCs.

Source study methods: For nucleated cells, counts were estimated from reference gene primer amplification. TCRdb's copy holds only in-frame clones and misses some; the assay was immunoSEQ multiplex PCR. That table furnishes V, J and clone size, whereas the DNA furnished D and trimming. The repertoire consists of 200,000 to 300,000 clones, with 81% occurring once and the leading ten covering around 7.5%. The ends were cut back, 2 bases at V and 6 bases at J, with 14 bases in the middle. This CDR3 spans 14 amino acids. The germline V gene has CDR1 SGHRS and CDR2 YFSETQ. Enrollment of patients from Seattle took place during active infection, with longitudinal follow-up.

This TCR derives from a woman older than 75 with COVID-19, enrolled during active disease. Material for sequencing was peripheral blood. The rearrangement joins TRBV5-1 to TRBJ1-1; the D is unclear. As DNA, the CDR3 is TGCGCCAGCAGCTTAACACTCCCGGGTGCTGAAGCTTTCTTT. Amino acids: CASSLTLPGAEAFF.